The 28 T cell receptor beta chains below all came from one sample that was sequenced in a study of OX40 agonist ivuxolimab in advanced cancers. Method: immunoSEQ multiplex PCR; TCRdb's copy keeps in-frame clones and lacks some. This sample has roughly 83,000 clones; about 90% occur once, and the top ten carry roughly 8.7%. This material consisted of CD4+ or CD8+ T cells sorted from blood, taken in a trial of the OX40 agonist ivuxolimab. These receptor sequences come from an adult with an advanced solid tumor such as melanoma, head and neck, liver or kidney cancer.

The rearrangement links TRBV4-1 to TRBJ1-1; TRBD1 matches 9 bases. This CDR3 spans 13 amino acids. Germline loops: CDR1 MGHRA, CDR2 YSYEKL. Trimming took 8 bases from V and 7 from J; bases not matched to a gene: 8. CDR3 region: CASGKQGAGEAFF. CDR3 nucleotide sequence: TGCGCCAGCGGGAAACAGGGGGCAGGTGAAGCTTTCTTT.

This rearrangement joins TRBV28 to TRBJ1-5; 9 bases are shared with TRBD1. CDR1 MDHEN and CDR2 SYDVKM come from the germline V gene. This CDR3 has 18 amino acids. V lost 8 bases, J lost 6 bases, and 20 bases stayed unmatched. CDR3 loop: CASFTFRDRAEMGQPQHF. Here the CDR3 DNA reads TGTGCCAGCTTTACTTTCCGGGACAGGGCTGAGATGGGTCAGCCCCAGCATTTT.

For this clone: A junction boundary mismatches the germline segment, possibly from a read error. J is TRBJ2-1 and V is TRBV4-1; D possibly matches TRBD1 or TRBD2 (5 bases each). This CDR3 region has 13 residues. Germline-derived CDR1 and CDR2 are MGHRA and YSYEKL. The chain's CDR3 is CASRQGARDEQFF. The CDR3 nucleotides are TGCGCCAGCAGACAAGGAGCGAGGGACGAGCAGTTCTTC.

The chain joins TRBV28 to TRBJ1-5; D might be TRBD1 (5 bases). The CDR3 is 16 residues long. The V end was cut by 7 bases, the J end by 1 base, with 17 bases between. Germline lookup yields CDR1 MDHEN and CDR2 SYDVKM. In DNA, the CDR3 is TGTGCCAGCATCCTGGGGGGGATCGGGAGCAATCAGCCCCAGCATTTT. Its translation is CASILGGIGSNQPQHF.

A note on this clone: The sample holds other DNA sequences that translate to the same CDR3. The V gene is TRBV10-3, the J gene TRBJ1-1; no firm D call. V dropped 10 bases and J dropped 0 bases, with 6 bases sitting between them. Germline loops: CDR1 ENHRY, CDR2 SYGVKD. This CDR3 has 11 residues. The CDR3 DNA follows: TGTGCCACAGGATTGAACACTGAAGCTTTCTTT. As protein: CATGLNTEAFF.

This chain connects TRBV30 to TRBJ2-5, with no clear D. The CDR3 extends over 14 amino acids. V lost 3 bases and J 3 bases, leaving 14 bases between the germline ends. Germline CDR1 and CDR2: GTSNPN and SVGIG (reference sequence). The CDR3 here is CAWSELDLEETQYF. CDR3 bases: TGTGCCTGGAGCGAATTGGACCTGGAAGAGACCCAGTACTTC. Drawing the rest from reference TRBV30 and TRBJ2-5, the complete variable domain is SQTIHQWPATLVQPVGSPLSLECTVEGTSNPNLYWYRQAAGRGLQLLFYSVGIGQISSEVPQNLSASRPQDRQFILSSKKLLLSDSGFYLCAWSELDLEETQYFGPGTRLLVL.

This clone was counted once. This chain connects TRBV6-8 to TRBJ2-3; 16 nucleotides agree with TRBD2. Looked up from germline, CDR1 is MNHGY and CDR2 is SAAAGT. The length of the CDR3 is 19 residues. J gave up 1 base and V 2 bases, and 6 bases lay outside the gene matches. CDR3 bases: TGTGCCAGCAGTTACCCGGGACTAGCGGGAGGGTCCGGCACAGATACGCAGTATTTT. Translated, it gives CASSYPGLAGGSGTDTQYF.

J is TRBJ2-1 and V is TRBV7-6; D not certain. Per germline, CDR1 SGHVS and CDR2 FNYEAQ. V dropped 4 bases and J dropped 0 bases, with 10 bases sitting between them. This CDR3 has 15 amino acids. The CDR3: CASSSTLSSYNEQFF. In DNA form, the CDR3 reads TGTGCCAGCAGCTCAACCCTGAGCTCCTACAATGAGCAGTTCTTC.

The chain carries TRBV4-2 and TRBJ2-1, with TRBD1 as a possible D gene (5 bases). V was shortened by 0 bases and J by 4 bases, with 7 bases between the two germline ends. Germline CDR1 reads LGHNA; CDR2 reads YNFKEQ. The CDR3 contains 14 residues. CDR3 sequence reads: CASSQEGVYNEQFF. CDR3 DNA: TGTGCCAGCAGCCAAGAAGGGGTTTACAATGAGCAGTTCTTC.

The J gene is TRBJ2-1, the V gene TRBV12-5, with a weak D call TRBD2 (6 bases). The germline V and J ends were trimmed by 6 bases and 10 bases, with 10 bases remaining between them. Per the germline V gene, CDR1 is LGHNT and CDR2 is FRNRAP. CDR3 length: 11 amino acids. The CDR3 loop is CASGHRGEQFF. The CDR3 coding sequence is TGTGCTAGTGGCCACCGGGGGGAGCAGTTCTTC.

The genes are TRBV6-5 and TRBJ1-1, with D unclear. Trimming removed 2 bases from V and 6 bases from J, with 10 bases in between. The CDR3 runs 13 residues. Germline CDR1 MNHEY, CDR2 SVGAGI. The CDR3 is CASSYGEGAEAFF. The CDR3, as DNA: TGTGCCAGCAGTTACGGGGAGGGCGCTGAAGCTTTCTTT.

This clone was observed once. The chain recombines TRBV7-8 with TRBJ2-7, with D possibly TRBD1 on 5 matching bases. Germline lookup yields CDR1 SGHVS and CDR2 FQNEAQ. V lost 0 bases, J lost 6 bases, and 12 bases lay in between. This CDR3 contains 14 residues. CDR3 protein: CASSLAHPGSEQYV. CDR3 nucleotides: TGTGCCAGCAGCTTAGCCCATCCAGGGTCCGAGCAGTACGTC.

The chain carries TRBV10-2 and TRBJ1-3; TRBD1 might be the D (5 bases). V dropped 3 bases and J dropped 4 bases, with 7 bases sitting between them. This CDR3 region has 13 residues. From germline, CDR1 is WSHSY and CDR2 SAAADI. The CDR3 region has the DNA TGCGCCAGCAGTGATAGGGGCGGAAACACCATATATTTT. Amino acids: CASSDRGGNTIYF.

The CDR3 loop reads CASSIGTTTRDEQFF. The CDR3 nucleotides are TGTGCCAGTAGTATCGGGACCACCACTAGGGATGAGCAGTTCTTC. V and J are TRBV19 and TRBJ2-1, with D perhaps being TRBD1 or TRBD2 (5 bases each). Germline V gene data show CDR1 as LNHDA and CDR2 as SQIVND (reference sequence). The CDR3 spans 15 residues. V lost 3 bases, J lost 8 bases, and 17 bases lay in between.

The rearrangement links TRBV2 to TRBJ1-3, with D hard to call. CDR3 length: 13 amino acids. V dropped 7 bases and J dropped 4 bases, with 11 bases sitting between them. Germline V gene lookup returns CDR1 SNHLY and CDR2 FYNNEI. The chain's CDR3 is CASKTGSGNTIYF. The CDR3 DNA sequence: TGTGCCAGCAAGACCGGATCGGGAAACACCATATATTTT.

The V gene is TRBV30, the J gene TRBJ1-6; no definite D call. Germline V gene lookup returns CDR1 GTSNPN and CDR2 SVGIG (reference sequence). V was shortened by 4 bases and J by 6 bases, with 13 bases between the two germline ends. The CDR3 is 14 amino acids. The CDR3 protein is CAWNQGRINSPLHF. The CDR3, as DNA: TGTGCCTGGAACCAAGGACGGATTAATTCACCCCTCCACTTT. Looking up the rest from reference TRBV30 and TRBJ1-6 gives the full variable domain: SQTIHQWPATLVQPVGSPLSLECTVEGTSNPNLYWYRQAAGRGLQLLFYSVGIGQISSEVPQNLSASRPQDRQFILSSKKLLLSDSGFYLCAWNQGRINSPLHFGNGTRLTVT.

The rearrangement uses TRBV6-5 and TRBJ1-5; D unresolved. The germline V and J ends were trimmed by 6 bases and 5 bases, with 11 bases remaining between them. This CDR3 spans 13 amino acids. Germline V gene data show CDR1 as MNHEY and CDR2 as SVGAGI. CDR3 residues: CASSPGSYQPQHF. CDR3 in DNA: TGTGCCAGCAGCCCTGGTAGTTATCAGCCCCAGCATTTT.

The J gene is TRBJ2-1, the V gene TRBV4-3; 10 positions match TRBD2. With 0 bases clipped from V and 10 bases from J, the junction kept 9 bases outside the gene matches. Germline lookup yields CDR1 LGHNA and CDR2 YSLEER. This CDR3 spans 16 amino acids. CDR3 amino acids: CASSQDVPSGSQEQFF. In DNA, the CDR3 is TGCGCCAGCAGCCAAGACGTCCCTAGCGGGAGTCAGGAGCAGTTCTTC.

The rearrangement joins TRBV5-4 to TRBJ2-6; D is unresolved. The CDR3 consists of 15 residues. CDR1 SGHNT and CDR2 YYREEE come from the germline V gene (reference sequence). V was clipped by 0 bases and J by 0 bases, with 4 bases between them. For the CDR3, the DNA is TGTGCCAGCAGCTTGGAGAGCTCTGGGGCCAACGTCCTGACTTTC. Translating it yields CASSLESSGANVLTF.

The chain has TRBV4-2 and TRBJ1-2; no definite D call. The CDR3 sequence is 13 residues long. The germline V gene encodes CDR1 LGHNA and CDR2 YNFKEQ. V was shortened by 3 bases and J by 4 bases, with 9 bases between the two germline ends. CDR3 loop: CASSQDDLYGYTF. The CDR3 bases are TGTGCCAGCAGCCAGGACGATCTCTATGGCTACACCTTC.

The gene calls are TRBV7-8 and TRBJ2-1, with D uncertain. Germline V gives CDR1 SGHVS, CDR2 FQNEAQ. With 0 bases removed from V and 0 bases from J, the gap between germline ends came to 12 bases. This CDR3 has 17 amino acids. CDR3 sequence: CASSLAAGFSSYNEQFF. The DNA of the CDR3 is TGTGCCAGCAGCTTAGCAGCAGGCTTTAGCTCCTACAATGAGCAGTTCTTC.

The chain employs TRBV28 and TRBJ1-5, with D tentatively TRBD1 (5 bases). Germline V gene lookup returns CDR1 MDHEN and CDR2 SYDVKM. This CDR3 comprises 14 residues. V lost 5 bases and J lost 4, with 12 bases in between. The DNA of the CDR3 is TGTGCCAGCAGTGTGGGGGTTGGGAATCAGCCCCAGCATTTT. As protein: CASSVGVGNQPQHF.

This rearrangement joins TRBV4-3 to TRBJ1-5, with D unclear. This CDR3 contains 15 residues. Germline V gene data show CDR1 as LGHNA and CDR2 as YSLEER. The germline V and J ends were trimmed by 0 bases and 7 bases, with 13 bases remaining between them. The CDR3 region has the DNA TGCGCCAGCAGCCAAGAAACCGGGCTTTGGCAGCCCCAGCATTTT. This codes for CASSQETGLWQPQHF.

This CDR3 is CAISEGVQGPDNEQFF. The CDR3 coding sequence is TGTGCCATCAGTGAAGGGGTACAGGGTCCTGACAATGAGCAGTTCTTC. The chain combines TRBV10-3 with TRBJ2-1, with a weak D call TRBD1 (6 bases). This CDR3 is built from 16 residues. The V end was cut by 3 bases, the J end by 5 bases, with 17 bases between. Germline V gene lookup returns CDR1 ENHRY and CDR2 SYGVKD.

The chain employs TRBV29-1 and TRBJ2-3; 12 positions agree with TRBD2. This CDR3 spans 18 amino acids. The germline V gene has CDR1 SQVTM and CDR2 ANQGSEA. With 3 bases clipped from V and 0 bases from J, the junction kept 10 bases outside the gene matches. CDR3 sequence reads: CSVDWGLAGPASTDTQYF. CDR3 coding DNA: TGCAGCGTTGATTGGGGACTAGCGGGCCCCGCTAGCACAGATACGCAGTATTTT.

In DNA form, the CDR3 reads TGTGCCAGCAGTTTGGTCGGGAGTGGGCACATTCAGTACTTC. Protein: CASSLVGSGHIQYF. This chain uses TRBV28 with TRBJ2-4; D possibly corresponds to TRBD2 (6 bases). Germline values: CDR1 MDHEN, CDR2 SYDVKM. V gave up 3 bases and J gave up 8 bases, with 14 bases separating them. The CDR3 consists of 14 residues.

The chain is built from TRBV5-5 and TRBJ1-2, with a possible D match to TRBD1 (5 bases). This CDR3 contains 15 residues. The germline V gene has CDR1 SGHKS and CDR2 YYEKEE (reference sequence). Trimming left V 1 base short and J 5 bases short, with 15 bases between. CDR3 sequence (DNA): TGTGCCAGCAGCTTGCTGGTACAGGAGGTATATGGCTACACCTTC. It yields the protein CASSLLVQEVYGYTF.

This clone was recorded a few times. This chain links TRBV28 with TRBJ1-1; D not resolved. The CDR3 length is 13 residues. The V end lost 8 bases, the J end lost 1 base, and 11 bases lay between the germline ends. CDR1 is MDHEN and CDR2 is SYDVKM in the germline V gene. This CDR3 reads CASRPPRNTEAFF. The DNA of the CDR3 is TGTGCCAGCCGGCCCCCTCGGAACACTGAAGCTTTCTTT. Looking up the rest from reference TRBV28 and TRBJ1-1 gives the full variable domain: DVKVTQSSRYLVKRTGEKVFLECVQDMDHENMFWYRQDPGLGLRLIYFSYDVKMKEKGDIPEGYSVSREKKERFSLILESASTNQTSMYLCASRPPRNTEAFFGQGTRLTVV.